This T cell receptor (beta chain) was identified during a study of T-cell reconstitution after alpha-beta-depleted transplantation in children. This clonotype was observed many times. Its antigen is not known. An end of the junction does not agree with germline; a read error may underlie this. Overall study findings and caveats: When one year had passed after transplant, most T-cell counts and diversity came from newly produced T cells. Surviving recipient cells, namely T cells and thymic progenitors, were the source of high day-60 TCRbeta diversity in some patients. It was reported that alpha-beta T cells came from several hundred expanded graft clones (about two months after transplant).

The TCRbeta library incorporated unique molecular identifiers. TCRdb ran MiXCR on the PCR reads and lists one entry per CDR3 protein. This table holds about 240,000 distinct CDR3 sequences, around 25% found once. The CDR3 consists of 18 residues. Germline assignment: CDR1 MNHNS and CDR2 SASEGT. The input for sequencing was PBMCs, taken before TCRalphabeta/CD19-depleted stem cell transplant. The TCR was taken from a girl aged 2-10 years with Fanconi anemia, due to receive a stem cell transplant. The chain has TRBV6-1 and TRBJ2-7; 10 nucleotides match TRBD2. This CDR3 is CAISEELSSGRPSYEQYF. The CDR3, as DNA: TGTGCCATCAGTGAAGAGCTAAGTAGCGGGAGGCCTTCCTACGAGCAGTACTTC.